One and the same sample provided the 16 T cell receptor beta chains below, sequenced in a study of T cells after yellow fever vaccination. In TCRdb, the 5' RACE reads were re-called with MiXCR into one record per CDR3 protein. The sample includes around 550,000 distinct CDR3 sequences, over 15% of them seen just once. This specimen consisted of PBMCs, obtained 15 days after the yellow fever booster vaccination. The receptors derive from a man aged 25-45 years who received the YFV17D yellow fever vaccine.

The CDR3 reads CASRPLGGAYEQYF. The CDR3 DNA reads as TGTGCCAGCAGGCCGTTGGGCGGAGCCTACGAGCAGTACTTC. V is TRBV6-2 or TRBV6-3 and J is TRBJ2-7; no reliable D call. The CDR3 sequence is 14 residues long. Per germline, CDR1 MNHEY and CDR2 SVGEGT. The V gene lost 6 bases and the J gene lost 2 bases, with 14 bases spanning the gap.

This chain connects TRBV12-3 or TRBV12-4 to TRBJ1-6; D may be TRBD1 (6 bases). V lost 7 bases and J lost 9, with 13 bases in between. The length of the CDR3 is 13 residues. The CDR3 here is CASNGGLGSPLHF. CDR3 nucleotides: TGTGCCAGCAACGGGGGCCTCGGTTCACCCCTCCACTTT.

V is TRBV20-1 and J is TRBJ2-1; D is undetermined. The CDR3 is 12 amino acids. Trimming took off 0 bases at V and 10 bases at J, with 10 bases between the two ends. From germline, CDR1 is DFQATT and CDR2 SNEGSKA (reference sequence). As DNA, the CDR3 is TGCAGTGCTAGAGACCCGCTAGGGGAGCAGTTCTTC. Translation gives CSARDPLGEQFF.

J is TRBJ2-7 and V is TRBV9; no clear D. This CDR3 contains 15 residues. CDR1 SGDLS and CDR2 YYNGEE come from the germline V gene. Between the trimmed V and J ends, which lost 0 bases and 5 bases, there was a span of 15 bases. This chain's CDR3 is CASSVAPNTENEQYF. CDR3 nucleotide sequence: TGTGCCAGCAGCGTAGCTCCTAATACAGAAAACGAGCAGTACTTC. The full variable domain, its missing parts supplied by reference TRBV9 and TRBJ2-7, is DSGVTQTPKHLITATGQRVTLRCSPRSGDLSVYWYQQSLDQGLQFLIQYYNGEERAKGNILERFSAQQFPDLHSELNLSSLELGDSALYFCASSVAPNTENEQYFGPGTRLTVT.

This clonotype has a handful of counts. The chain joins TRBV27 to TRBJ2-7; TRBD2 agrees at 11 bases. Trimming took 6 bases from V and 3 from J; bases not matched to a gene: 4. The V gene's germline CDR1 is MNHEY and CDR2 SMNVEV (reference sequence). The CDR3 spans 14 residues. CDR3 loop: CASRTSGKNYEQYF. CDR3 bases: TGTGCCAGCAGGACTAGCGGGAAAAACTACGAGCAGTACTTC.

This clonotype was observed a few times. J is TRBJ2-6 and V is TRBV10-2; D uncertain. Germline CDR1 reads WSHSY; CDR2 reads SAAADI. Trimming stripped 6 bases from V and 3 bases from J, with 12 bases between. The CDR3 covers 15 residues. This chain's CDR3 is CASSPTGGGANVLTF. The CDR3 nucleotides read TGCGCCAGCAGCCCCACGGGTGGTGGGGCCAACGTCCTGACTTTC.

This clonotype showed up just a few times. V gene TRBV2 combines with J gene TRBJ2-7, with TRBD2 matching 11 bases. Germline trimming cut 6 bases from V and 3 bases from J; bases unmatched to any gene: 7. Germline V gene data show CDR1 as SNHLY and CDR2 as FYNNEI. The CDR3 consists of 15 residues. CDR3 in DNA: TGTGCCAGCAGATTGCTAGCGGGAGGTTTCTACGAGCAGTACTTC. Protein: CASRLLAGGFYEQYF.

This chain connects TRBV15 to TRBJ2-1, with TRBD1 matching 7 bases. The V and J ends lost 5 bases and 6 bases, in that order; junction bases with no gene match: 4. Germline V lookup: CDR1 LNHNV, CDR2 YYDKDF (reference sequence). CDR3 length: 13 residues. CDR3 nucleotides: TGTGCCACCAGCCGCCGGGACAGCAATGAGCAGTTCTTC. The encoded protein is CATSRRDSNEQFF. Complete variable domain (other parts from reference TRBV15 and TRBJ2-1): DAMVIQNPRYQVTQFGKPVTLSCSQTLNHNVMYWYQQKSSQAPKLLFHYYDKDFNNEADTPDNFQSRRPNTSFCFLDIRSPGLGDTAMYLCATSRRDSNEQFFGPGTRLTVL.

The J gene is TRBJ2-2, the V gene TRBV7-2; 10 bases align to TRBD1. Losses at the gene ends were 1 base for V and 5 bases for J; bases not matched to a gene: 4. This CDR3 contains 16 residues. The germline gives CDR1 SGHTA, CDR2 FQGNSA. CDR3 DNA: TGTGCCAGCAGCTTAGGGGGACAGGGGCCAACCGGGGAGCTGTTTTTT. Amino acids: CASSLGGQGPTGELFF. Looking up the rest from reference TRBV7-2 and TRBJ2-2 gives the full variable domain: GAGVSQSPSNKVTEKGKDVELRCDPISGHTALYWYRQSLGQGLEFLIYFQGNSAPDKSGLPSDRFSAERTGGSVSTLTIQRTQQEDSAVYLCASSLGGQGPTGELFFGEGSRLTVL.

The V and J genes are TRBV19 and TRBJ2-3; TRBD2 might be the D (5 bases). Germline V CDR1 and CDR2: LNHDA, SQIVND (reference sequence). CDR3 size: 14 residues. V shed 6 bases and J shed 1 base, with 11 bases lying between them. The DNA of the CDR3 is TGTGCCAGTAGGAGGGAAACGGGCACAGATACGCAGTATTTT. Translation gives CASRRETGTDTQYF.

The V and J genes are TRBV18 and TRBJ2-1; D is undetermined. Trimming cost V 3 bases and J 0 bases, with 12 bases left between them. The CDR3 contains 16 residues. Germline-derived CDR1 and CDR2 are KGHSH and LQKENI. The CDR3 protein is CASSPKQPSSYNEQFF. For the CDR3, the DNA is TGTGCCAGCTCACCTAAACAGCCGAGCTCCTACAATGAGCAGTTCTTC.

This clonotype showed up just a few times. The J gene is TRBJ2-3, the V gene TRBV3-1; D ambiguous. This CDR3 region has 13 residues. V gave up 2 bases and J gave up 6 bases, with 9 bases separating them. The germline CDR1 and CDR2 sequences are LGHDT and YNNKEL (reference sequence). CDR3 sequence: CASSQSPGDTQYF. DNA for the CDR3: TGTGCCAGCAGCCAATCCCCCGGGGATACGCAGTATTTT.

V is TRBV30 and J is TRBJ1-1; maybe TRBD1 (5 bases). The CDR3 consists of 13 residues. Looked up from germline, CDR1 is GTSNPN and CDR2 is SVGIG (reference sequence). V gave up 2 bases and J gave up 7 bases, with 14 bases separating them. CDR3 region: CAWSFGGVVEAFF. The CDR3 nucleotides read TGTGCCTGGAGTTTCGGGGGGGTCGTTGAAGCTTTCTTT.

The chain combines TRBV5-1 with TRBJ2-2; no clear D gene. The germline V gene has CDR1 SGHRS and CDR2 YFSETQ. The V end was cut by 4 bases, the J end by 1 base, with 11 bases between. The CDR3 is 15 amino acids. The CDR3 nucleotides read TGCGCCAGCAGCCGAGACAAGCTGAACACCGGGGAGCTGTTTTTT. Its translation: CASSRDKLNTGELFF.

The rearrangement uses TRBV10-3 and TRBJ2-3, with a possible D match to TRBD2 (6 bases). Germline loops: CDR1 ENHRY, CDR2 SYGVKD. Trimming removed 4 bases from V and 0 bases from J, with 8 bases in between. This CDR3 spans 14 amino acids. The CDR3 sequence is CAISAGTSTDTQYF. In nucleotides, the CDR3 is TGTGCCATCAGTGCCGGGACTAGCACAGATACGCAGTATTTT.

This clonotype was seen a few times. The J gene is TRBJ2-7, the V gene TRBV6-1; D perhaps matches TRBD2 (6 bases). V was shortened by 8 bases and J by 0 bases, with 17 bases between the two germline ends. Germline CDR1 MNHNS, CDR2 SASEGT. This CDR3 region has 15 residues. This CDR3 reads CASRTWDSGSYEQYF. The CDR3 nucleotides are TGTGCCAGCCGAACTTGGGATAGCGGCTCCTACGAGCAGTACTTC.